These 10 T cell receptor beta chains share one sample of origin, sequenced in a study of T cells in Graves' hyperthyroidism and ophthalmopathy. Amplification targeted TCR beta CDR3 regions from RNA transcripts. An initial round of RT-PCR targeting the TCR CDR3 relied on the HTBI primer set. TCRdb recomputed calls from the multiplex PCR reads with MiXCR, one row per CDR3 protein. The table includes some 600,000 distinct CDR3 sequences, 11% to 15% detected once. Sequencing input: blood. These TCRs come from a woman under 40 with Graves' hyperthyroidism that later progressed to Graves' ophthalmopathy.

This clonotype was counted at least ten times. V and J are TRBV7-3 and TRBJ2-1; the match to TRBD2 covers 14 bases. The CDR3 is 15 residues long. Trimming at V came to 5 bases and at J to 8 bases, leaving 5 bases not matched to a gene. The germline gives CDR1 SGHTA, CDR2 FQGTGA. This CDR3 is CASSGTSGSVDEQFF. DNA of the CDR3: TGTGCCAGCAGCGGGACTAGCGGGAGCGTAGATGAGCAGTTCTTC.

The sample holds many counts of this clonotype. The V call is TRBV6-6, the J call TRBJ1-1, with a possible D match to TRBD1 (5 bases). Germline CDR1 and CDR2: MNHNY and SVGAGI (reference sequence). V lost 1 base and J lost 1, with 13 bases in between. The CDR3 is 16 amino acids. CDR3 nucleotide sequence: TGTGCCAGCAGTTACTGGGGGGGGGGGAAGAACACTGAAGCTTTCTTT. This gives the protein CASSYWGGGKNTEAFF.

This clonotype was counted a few times. This chain connects TRBV5-4 to TRBJ2-7; maybe TRBD2 (5 bases). The ends were cut back, 6 bases at V and 1 base at J, with 8 bases in the middle. The CDR3 runs to 12 residues. CDR1 is SGHNT and CDR2 is YYREEE in the germline V gene (reference sequence). CDR3 loop: CASNRDSYEQYF. The CDR3 DNA reads TGTGCCAGCAACCGGGATTCCTACGAGCAGTACTTC.

This clonotype showed up many times. The rearrangement links TRBV7-9 to TRBJ1-1; 7 nucleotides match TRBD1. CDR3 size: 15 residues. The germline gives CDR1 SEHNR, CDR2 FQNEAQ (reference sequence). V lost 5 bases and J lost 4; bases outside the gene matches: 10. CDR3 coding DNA: TGTGCCAGCAGCCAAACACAGGGGTGGTTCACTGAAGCTTTCTTT. This gives the protein CASSQTQGWFTEAFF. The complete variable domain, with remaining parts taken from reference TRBV7-9 and TRBJ1-1, reads DTGVSQNPRHKITKRGQNVTFRCDPISEHNRLYWYRQTLGQGPEFLTYFQNEAQLEKSRLLSDRFSAERPKGSFSTLEIQRTEQGDSAMYLCASSQTQGWFTEAFFGQGTRLTVV.

The chain carries TRBV19 and TRBJ2-7; no clear D gene. Trimming left V 3 bases short and J 0 bases short, with 12 bases between. From germline, CDR1 is LNHDA and CDR2 SQIVND (reference sequence). The CDR3 covers 15 residues. The chain's CDR3 is CASSISAGSSYEQYF. The CDR3 nucleotides read TGTGCCAGTAGTATCTCGGCCGGTAGCTCCTACGAGCAGTACTTC.

This clonotype appeared many times. The V gene is TRBV12-3 or TRBV12-4, the J gene TRBJ1-3, with a tentative D call TRBD1 (6 bases). V was trimmed by 11 bases and J by 3 bases, leaving 26 bases between them. This CDR3 comprises 17 residues. The CDR3 DNA follows: TGTGCCTCTAGCAATAGACAGGCTGAACTTATTGGAAACACCATATATTTT. Translating it yields CASSNRQAELIGNTIYF.

There are many counts of this clonotype. The chain links TRBV18 to TRBJ1-1; TRBD1 aligns across 8 bases. The CDR3 has 14 residues. Germline CDR1 is KGHSH and CDR2 is LQKENI. The V segment lost 6 bases and the J segment 6 bases; nucleotides outside the gene matches: 9. This CDR3 is CASSNQGASSEAFF. The CDR3 DNA reads as TGTGCCAGCTCGAACCAGGGGGCTAGCTCTGAAGCTTTCTTT.

This clonotype was counted at least ten times. The chain couples TRBV11-3 to TRBJ2-1; 14 bases align to TRBD2. The CDR3 consists of 16 residues. Germline loops: CDR1 SGHNT, CDR2 YENEEA. V shed 4 bases, J shed 4 bases, and the junction held 3 bases outside the gene matches. CDR3 DNA: TGTGCCAGCAGCTCAGGACTAGCGGGAGGTTACAATGAGCAGTTCTTC. Translated, it gives CASSSGLAGGYNEQFF.

This clonotype was counted many times. V is TRBV6-6 and J is TRBJ1-1; possible D gene TRBD1, 6 bases. CDR1 and CDR2 (germline): MNHNY, SVGAGI (reference sequence). The length of the CDR3 is 16 residues. Deletions cut 1 base from V and 4 bases from J, with 16 bases between. The CDR3 sequence: CASSYLGGGGGTEAFF. CDR3 coding DNA: TGTGCCAGCAGTTACTTAGGCGGAGGGGGGGGCACTGAAGCTTTCTTT.

This clonotype was seen repeatedly, ten times or more. This sequence joins TRBV7-3 and TRBJ2-1, with D possibly matching TRBD1 (8 bases). With 5 bases removed from V and 2 bases from J, the gap between germline ends came to 13 bases. The germline gives CDR1 SGHTA, CDR2 FQGTGA. The CDR3 runs 15 residues. CDR3 sequence (DNA): TGTGCCAGCAGCCTACAGGGGGGGACCTACAATGAGCAGTTCTTC. As protein: CASSLQGGTYNEQFF.